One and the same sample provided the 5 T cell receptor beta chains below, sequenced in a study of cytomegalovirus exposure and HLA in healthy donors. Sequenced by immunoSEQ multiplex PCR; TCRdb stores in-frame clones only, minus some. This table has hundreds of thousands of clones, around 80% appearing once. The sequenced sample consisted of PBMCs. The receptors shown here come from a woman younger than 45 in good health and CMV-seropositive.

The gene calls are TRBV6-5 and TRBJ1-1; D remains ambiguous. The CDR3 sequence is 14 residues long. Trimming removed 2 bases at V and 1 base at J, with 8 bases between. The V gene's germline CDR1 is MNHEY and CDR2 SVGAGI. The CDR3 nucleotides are TGTGCCAGCAGTTACGGTGGGGAGAACACTGAAGCTTTCTTT. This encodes CASSYGGENTEAFF.

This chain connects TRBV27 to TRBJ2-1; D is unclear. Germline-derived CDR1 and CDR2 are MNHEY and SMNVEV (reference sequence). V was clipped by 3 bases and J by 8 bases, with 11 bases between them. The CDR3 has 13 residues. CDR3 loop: CASSFSAADEQFF. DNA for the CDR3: TGTGCCAGCAGTTTCTCAGCCGCGGATGAGCAGTTCTTC.

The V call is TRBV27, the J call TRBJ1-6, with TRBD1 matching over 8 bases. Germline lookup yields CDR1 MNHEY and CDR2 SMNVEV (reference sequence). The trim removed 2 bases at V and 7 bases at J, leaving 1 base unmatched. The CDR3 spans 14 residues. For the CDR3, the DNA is TGTGCCAGCAGTTTACAGGGGGCCAATTCACCCCTCCACTTT. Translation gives CASSLQGANSPLHF.

CDR3 protein: CASSVGGGEQYF. The CDR3 bases are TGTGCCAGCAGCGTAGGAGGGGGGGAGCAGTACTTC. The chain has TRBV5-6 and TRBJ2-7; D may be TRBD1 or TRBD2 (6 bases each). Germline V CDR1 and CDR2: SGHDT, YYEEEE. Trimming removed 4 bases from V and 7 bases from J, with 12 bases in between. The CDR3 totals 12 residues. Supplemented by reference TRBV5-6 and TRBJ2-7, the full variable domain reads DAGVTQSPTHLIKTRGQQVTLRCSPKSGHDTVSWYQQALGQGPQFIFQYYEEEERQRGNFPDRFSGHQFPNYSSELNVNALLLGDSALYLCASSVGGGEQYFGPGTRLTVT.

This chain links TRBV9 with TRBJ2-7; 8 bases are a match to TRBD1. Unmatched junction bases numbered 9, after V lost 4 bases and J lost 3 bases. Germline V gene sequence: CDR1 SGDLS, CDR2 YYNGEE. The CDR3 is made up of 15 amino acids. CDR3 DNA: TGTGCCAGCAGCCCCAACCCCGGACAGGGCTACGAGCAGTACTTC. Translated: CASSPNPGQGYEQYF.